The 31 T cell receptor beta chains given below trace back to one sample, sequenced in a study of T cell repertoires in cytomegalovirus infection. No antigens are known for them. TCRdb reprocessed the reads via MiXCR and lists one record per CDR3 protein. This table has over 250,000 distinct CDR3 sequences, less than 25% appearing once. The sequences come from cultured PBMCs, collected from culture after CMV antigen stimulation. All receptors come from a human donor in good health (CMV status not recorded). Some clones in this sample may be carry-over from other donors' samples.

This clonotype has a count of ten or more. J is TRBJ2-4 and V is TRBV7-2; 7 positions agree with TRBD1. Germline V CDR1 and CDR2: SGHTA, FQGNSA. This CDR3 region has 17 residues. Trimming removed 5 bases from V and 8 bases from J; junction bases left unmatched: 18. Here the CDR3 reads CASSLSPRQGVLDIQYF. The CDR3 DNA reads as TGTGCCAGCAGCCTAAGCCCCCGACAGGGAGTCCTGGACATTCAGTACTTC.

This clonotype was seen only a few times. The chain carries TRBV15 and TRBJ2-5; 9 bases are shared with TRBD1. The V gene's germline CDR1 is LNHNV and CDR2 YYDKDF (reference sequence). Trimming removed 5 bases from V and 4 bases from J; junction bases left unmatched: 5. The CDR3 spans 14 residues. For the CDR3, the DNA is TGTGCCACCAGCGGTGGGACAGGGAGAGAGACCCAGTACTTC. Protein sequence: CATSGGTGRETQYF.

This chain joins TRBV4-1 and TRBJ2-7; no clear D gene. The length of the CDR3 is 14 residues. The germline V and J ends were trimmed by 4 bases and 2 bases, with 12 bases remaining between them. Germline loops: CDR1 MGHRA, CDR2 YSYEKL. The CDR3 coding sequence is TGCGCCAGCAGCCGAGTAGACTCGGCCTACGAGCAGTACTTC. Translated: CASSRVDSAYEQYF.

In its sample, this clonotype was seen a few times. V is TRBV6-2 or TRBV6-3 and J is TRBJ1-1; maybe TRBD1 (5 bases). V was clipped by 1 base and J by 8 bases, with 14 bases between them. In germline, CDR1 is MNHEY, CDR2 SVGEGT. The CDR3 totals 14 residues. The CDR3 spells CASSYFTGTQEAFF. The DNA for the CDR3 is TGTGCCAGCAGTTACTTCACCGGGACCCAAGAAGCTTTCTTT.

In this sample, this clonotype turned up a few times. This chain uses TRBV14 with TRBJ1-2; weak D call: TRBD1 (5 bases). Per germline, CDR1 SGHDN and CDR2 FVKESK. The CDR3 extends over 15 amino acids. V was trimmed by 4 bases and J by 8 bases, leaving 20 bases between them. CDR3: CASSPDGTLRWGYTF. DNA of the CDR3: TGTGCCAGCAGCCCCGACGGGACGCTTCGCTGGGGCTACACCTTC.

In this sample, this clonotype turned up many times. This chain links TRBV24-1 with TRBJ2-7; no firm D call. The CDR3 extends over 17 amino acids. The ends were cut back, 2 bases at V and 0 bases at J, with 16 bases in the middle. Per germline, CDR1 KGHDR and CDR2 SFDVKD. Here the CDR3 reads CATSDSADPTNSYEQYF. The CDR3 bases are TGTGCCACCAGTGATTCCGCCGACCCAACTAACTCCTACGAGCAGTACTTC.

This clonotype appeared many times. The CDR3, as DNA: TGTGCCAGCAGCGCCCCGGGAACTGGGGCCAACGTCCTGACTTTC. This codes for CASSAPGTGANVLTF. This chain links TRBV7-2 with TRBJ2-6; maybe TRBD2 (5 bases). CDR1 is SGHTA, CDR2 FQGNSA, per germline. V was clipped by 5 bases and J by 2 bases, with 10 bases between them. The length of the CDR3 is 15 residues.

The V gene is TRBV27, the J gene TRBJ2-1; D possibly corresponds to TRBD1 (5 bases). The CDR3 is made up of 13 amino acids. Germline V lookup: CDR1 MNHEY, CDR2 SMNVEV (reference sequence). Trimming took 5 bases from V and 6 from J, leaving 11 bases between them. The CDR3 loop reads CASSPGISNEQFF. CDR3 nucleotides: TGTGCCAGCAGTCCAGGGATCAGCAATGAGCAGTTCTTC.

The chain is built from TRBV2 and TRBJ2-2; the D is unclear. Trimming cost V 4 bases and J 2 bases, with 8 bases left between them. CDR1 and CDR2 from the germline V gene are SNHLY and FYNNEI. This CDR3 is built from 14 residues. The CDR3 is CASSVSENTGELFF. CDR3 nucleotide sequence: TGTGCCAGCAGTGTTTCGGAAAACACCGGGGAGCTGTTTTTT. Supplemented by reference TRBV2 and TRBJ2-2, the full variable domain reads EPEVTQTPSHQVTQMGQEVILRCVPISNHLYFYWYRQILGQKVEFLVSFYNNEISEKSEIFDDQFSVERPDGSNFTLKIRSTKLEDSAMYFCASSVSENTGELFFGEGSRLTVL.

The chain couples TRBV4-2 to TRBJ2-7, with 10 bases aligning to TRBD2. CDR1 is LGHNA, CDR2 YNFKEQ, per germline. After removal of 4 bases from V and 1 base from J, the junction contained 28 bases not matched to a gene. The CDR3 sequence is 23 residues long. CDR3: CASSPYPGLAKLAGFISSYEQYF. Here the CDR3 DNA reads TGTGCCAGCAGCCCGTACCCGGGACTAGCGAAACTGGCTGGGTTCATATCGTCCTACGAGCAGTACTTC.

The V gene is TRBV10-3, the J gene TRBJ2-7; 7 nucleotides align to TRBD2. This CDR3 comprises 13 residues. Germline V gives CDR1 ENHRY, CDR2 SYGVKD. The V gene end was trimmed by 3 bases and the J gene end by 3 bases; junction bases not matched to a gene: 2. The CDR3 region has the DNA TGTGCCATCAGTGACTCGGGGGGCTACGAGCAGTACTTC. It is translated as CAISDSGGYEQYF.

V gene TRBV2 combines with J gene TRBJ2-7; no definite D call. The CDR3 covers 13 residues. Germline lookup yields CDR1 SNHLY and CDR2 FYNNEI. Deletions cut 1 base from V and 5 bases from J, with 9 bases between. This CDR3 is CASSEDLADEQYF. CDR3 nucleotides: TGTGCCAGCAGTGAAGATTTGGCGGACGAGCAGTACTTC. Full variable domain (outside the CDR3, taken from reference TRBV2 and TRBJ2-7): EPEVTQTPSHQVTQMGQEVILRCVPISNHLYFYWYRQILGQKVEFLVSFYNNEISEKSEIFDDQFSVERPDGSNFTLKIRSTKLEDSAMYFCASSEDLADEQYFGPGTRLTVT.

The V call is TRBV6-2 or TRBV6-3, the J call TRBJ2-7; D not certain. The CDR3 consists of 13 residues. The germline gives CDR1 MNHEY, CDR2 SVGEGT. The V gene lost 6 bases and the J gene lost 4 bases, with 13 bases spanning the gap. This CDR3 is CASSTTELYEQYV. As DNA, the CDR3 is TGTGCCAGCAGCACCACGGAACTATACGAGCAGTACGTC.

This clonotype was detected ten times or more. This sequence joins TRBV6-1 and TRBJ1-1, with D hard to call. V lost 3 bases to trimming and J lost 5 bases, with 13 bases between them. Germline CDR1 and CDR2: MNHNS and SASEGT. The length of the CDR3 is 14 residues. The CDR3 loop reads CASSEREQRTEAFF. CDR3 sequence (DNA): TGTGCCAGCAGTGAGCGGGAACAAAGGACTGAAGCTTTCTTT.

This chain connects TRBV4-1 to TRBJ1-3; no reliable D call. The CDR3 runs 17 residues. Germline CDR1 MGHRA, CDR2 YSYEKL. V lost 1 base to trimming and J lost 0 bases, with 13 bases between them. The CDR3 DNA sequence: TGCGCCAGCAGCCAAGGACCGACTCACTTCTCTGGAAACACCATATATTTT. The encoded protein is CASSQGPTHFSGNTIYF.

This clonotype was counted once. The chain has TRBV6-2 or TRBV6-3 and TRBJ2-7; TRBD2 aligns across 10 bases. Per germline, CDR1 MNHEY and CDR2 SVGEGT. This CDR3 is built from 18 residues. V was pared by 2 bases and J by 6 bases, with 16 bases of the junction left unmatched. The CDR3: CASSYGPTSGTRPSEQYF. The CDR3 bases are TGTGCCAGCAGTTACGGCCCAACTAGCGGGACCCGTCCGTCCGAGCAGTACTTC.

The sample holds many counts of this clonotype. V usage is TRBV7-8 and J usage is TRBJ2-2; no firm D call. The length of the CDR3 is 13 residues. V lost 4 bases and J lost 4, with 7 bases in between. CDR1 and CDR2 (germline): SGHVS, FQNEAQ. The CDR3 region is CASSSSPTGELFF. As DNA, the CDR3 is TGTGCCAGCAGCTCCTCCCCCACCGGGGAGCTGTTTTTT. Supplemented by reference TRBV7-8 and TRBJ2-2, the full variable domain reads GAGVSQSPRYKVAKRGQDVALRCDPISGHVSLFWYQQALGQGPEFLTYFQNEAQLDKSGLPSDRFFAERPEGSVSTLKIQRTQQEDSAVYLCASSSSPTGELFFGEGSRLTVL.

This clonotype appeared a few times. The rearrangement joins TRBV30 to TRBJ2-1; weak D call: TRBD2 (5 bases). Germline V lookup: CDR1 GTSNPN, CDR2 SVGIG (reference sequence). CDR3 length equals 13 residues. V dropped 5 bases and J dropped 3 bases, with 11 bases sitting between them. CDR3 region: CAWASGGYNEQFF. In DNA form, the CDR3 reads TGTGCCTGGGCAAGCGGAGGCTACAATGAGCAGTTCTTC. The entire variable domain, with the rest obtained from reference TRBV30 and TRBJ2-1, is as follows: SQTIHQWPATLVQPVGSPLSLECTVEGTSNPNLYWYRQAAGRGLQLLFYSVGIGQISSEVPQNLSASRPQDRQFILSSKKLLLSDSGFYLCAWASGGYNEQFFGPGTRLTVL.

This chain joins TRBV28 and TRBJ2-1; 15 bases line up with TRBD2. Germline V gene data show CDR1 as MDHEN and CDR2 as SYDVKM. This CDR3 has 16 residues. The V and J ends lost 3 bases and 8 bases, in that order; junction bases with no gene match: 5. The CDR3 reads CASSLSGTSGRYEQFF. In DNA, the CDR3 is TGTGCCAGCAGTTTGTCCGGGACTAGCGGGAGGTATGAGCAGTTCTTC.

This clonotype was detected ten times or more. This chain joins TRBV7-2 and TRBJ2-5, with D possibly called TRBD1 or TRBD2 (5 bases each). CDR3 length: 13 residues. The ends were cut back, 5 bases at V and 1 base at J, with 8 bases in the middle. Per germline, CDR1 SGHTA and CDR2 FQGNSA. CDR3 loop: CASSPGTQETQYF. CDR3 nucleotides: TGTGCCAGCAGCCCCGGGACCCAAGAGACCCAGTACTTC.

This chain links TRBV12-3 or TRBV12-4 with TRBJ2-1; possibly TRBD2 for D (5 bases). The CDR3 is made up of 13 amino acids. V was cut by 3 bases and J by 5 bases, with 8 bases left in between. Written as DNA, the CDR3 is TGTGCCAGCAGTTTCTTCGGGGACAATGAGCAGTTCTTC. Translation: CASSFFGDNEQFF.

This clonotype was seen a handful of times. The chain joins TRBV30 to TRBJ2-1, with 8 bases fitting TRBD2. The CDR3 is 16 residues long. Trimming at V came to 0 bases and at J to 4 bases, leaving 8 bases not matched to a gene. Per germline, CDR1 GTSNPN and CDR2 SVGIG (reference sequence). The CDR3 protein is CAWSVPRLASYNEQFF. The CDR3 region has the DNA TGTGCCTGGAGTGTACCTCGACTAGCGTCTTACAATGAGCAGTTCTTC.

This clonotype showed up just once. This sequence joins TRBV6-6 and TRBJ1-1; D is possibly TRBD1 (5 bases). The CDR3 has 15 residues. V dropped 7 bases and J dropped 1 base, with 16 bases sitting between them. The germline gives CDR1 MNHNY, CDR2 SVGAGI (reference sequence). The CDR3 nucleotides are TGTGCCAGCACCGAAGTCCAGGGATCGAACACTGAAGCTTTCTTT. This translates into CASTEVQGSNTEAFF.

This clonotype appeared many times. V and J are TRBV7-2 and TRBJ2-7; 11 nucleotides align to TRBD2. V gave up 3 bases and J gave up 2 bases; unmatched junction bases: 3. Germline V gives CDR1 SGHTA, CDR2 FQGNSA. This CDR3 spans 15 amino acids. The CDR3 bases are TGTGCCAGCAGCTTGGGACTAGCGGAGGCCTACGAGCAGTACTTC. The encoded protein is CASSLGLAEAYEQYF.

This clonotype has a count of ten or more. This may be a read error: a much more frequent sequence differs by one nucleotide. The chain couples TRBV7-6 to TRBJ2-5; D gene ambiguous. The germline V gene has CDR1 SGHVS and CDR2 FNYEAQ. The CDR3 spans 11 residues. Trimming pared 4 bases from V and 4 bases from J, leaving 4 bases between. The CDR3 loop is CASSSLETQYF. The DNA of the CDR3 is TGTGCCAGCAGCTCCCTAGAGACCCAGTACTTC.

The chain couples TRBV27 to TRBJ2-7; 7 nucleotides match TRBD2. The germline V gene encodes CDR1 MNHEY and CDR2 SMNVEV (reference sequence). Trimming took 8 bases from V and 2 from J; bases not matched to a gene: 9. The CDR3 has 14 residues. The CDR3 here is CASGREGGPYEQYF. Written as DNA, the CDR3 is TGTGCCAGCGGGCGCGAGGGAGGGCCCTACGAGCAGTACTTC.

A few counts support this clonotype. The CDR3, as DNA: TGTGCCAGCAGCCCTTCCTTGGGGGGCTACGAGCAGTACTTC. Its protein is CASSPSLGGYEQYF. J is TRBJ2-7 and V is TRBV5-5, with a possible D match to TRBD2 (6 bases). Per the germline V gene, CDR1 is SGHKS and CDR2 is YYEKEE (reference sequence). This CDR3 is 14 amino acids long. Trimming left V 4 bases short and J 3 bases short, with 14 bases between.

In DNA, the CDR3 is TGTGCCAGCAGCTTAAAGGATAGGGGGGACGGTGAAGCTTTCTTT. As protein: CASSLKDRGDGEAFF. This sequence joins TRBV11-2 and TRBJ1-1; weak D call: TRBD1 (6 bases). The CDR3 length is 15 residues. Germline V lookup: CDR1 SGHAT, CDR2 FQNNGV. Trimming shortened V by 2 bases and J by 7 bases, and 17 bases separated the two germline ends.

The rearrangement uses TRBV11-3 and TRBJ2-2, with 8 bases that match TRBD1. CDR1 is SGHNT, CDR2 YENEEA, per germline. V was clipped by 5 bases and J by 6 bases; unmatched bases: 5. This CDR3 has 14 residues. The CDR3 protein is CASSTNRGAGELFF. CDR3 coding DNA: TGTGCCAGCAGCACGAACAGGGGGGCCGGGGAGCTGTTTTTT. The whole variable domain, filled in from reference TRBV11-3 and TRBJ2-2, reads EAGVVQSPRYKIIEKKQPVAFWCNPISGHNTLYWYLQNLGQGPELLIRYENEEAVDDSQLPKDRFSAERLKGVDSTLKIQPAELGDSAVYLCASSTNRGAGELFFGEGSRLTVL.

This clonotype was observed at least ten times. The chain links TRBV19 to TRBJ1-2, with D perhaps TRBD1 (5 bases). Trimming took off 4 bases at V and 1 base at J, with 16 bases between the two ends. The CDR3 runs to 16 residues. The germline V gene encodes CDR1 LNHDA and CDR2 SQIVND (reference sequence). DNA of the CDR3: TGTGCCAGTAGTACAGCCATTGGGACGGTTAACTATGGCTACACCTTC. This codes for CASSTAIGTVNYGYTF.

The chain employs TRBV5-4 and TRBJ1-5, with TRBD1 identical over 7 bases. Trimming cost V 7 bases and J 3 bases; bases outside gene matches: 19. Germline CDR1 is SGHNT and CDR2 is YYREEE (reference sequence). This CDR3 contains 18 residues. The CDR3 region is CASAPNDYSGGDNQPQHF. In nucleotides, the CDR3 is TGTGCCAGCGCTCCAAACGATTACTCAGGGGGTGACAATCAGCCCCAGCATTTT. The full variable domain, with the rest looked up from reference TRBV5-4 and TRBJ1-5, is ETGVTQSPTHLIKTRGQQVTLRCSSQSGHNTVSWYQQALGQGPQFIFQYYREEENGRGNFPPRFSGLQFPNYSSELNVNALELDDSALYLCASAPNDYSGGDNQPQHFGDGTRLSIL.